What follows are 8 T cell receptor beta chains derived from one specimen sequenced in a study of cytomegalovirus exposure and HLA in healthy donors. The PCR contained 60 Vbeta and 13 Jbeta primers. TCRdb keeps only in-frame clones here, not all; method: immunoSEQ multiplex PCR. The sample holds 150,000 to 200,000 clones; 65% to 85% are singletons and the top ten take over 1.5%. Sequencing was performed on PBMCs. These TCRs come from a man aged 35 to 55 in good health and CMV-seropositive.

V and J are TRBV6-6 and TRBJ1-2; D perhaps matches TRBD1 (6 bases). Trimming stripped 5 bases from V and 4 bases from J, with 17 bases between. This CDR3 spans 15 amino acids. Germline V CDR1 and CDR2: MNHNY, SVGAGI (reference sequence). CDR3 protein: CASSGGGRGGYGYTF. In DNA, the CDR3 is TGTGCCAGCAGTGGGGGGGGCAGGGGCGGCTATGGCTACACCTTC.

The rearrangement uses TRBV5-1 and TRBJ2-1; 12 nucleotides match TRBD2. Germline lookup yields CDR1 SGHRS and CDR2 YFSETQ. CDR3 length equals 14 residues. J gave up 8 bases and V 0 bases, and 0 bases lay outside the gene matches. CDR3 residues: CASSLGTSGDEQFF. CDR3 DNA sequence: TGCGCCAGCAGCTTGGGGACTAGCGGGGATGAGCAGTTCTTC.

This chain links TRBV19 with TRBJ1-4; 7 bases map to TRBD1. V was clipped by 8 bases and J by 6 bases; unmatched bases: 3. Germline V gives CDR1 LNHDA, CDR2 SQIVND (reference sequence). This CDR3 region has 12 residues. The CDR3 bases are TGTGCCAGTGCTGGACAGGATGAAAAACTGTTTTTT. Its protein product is CASAGQDEKLFF.

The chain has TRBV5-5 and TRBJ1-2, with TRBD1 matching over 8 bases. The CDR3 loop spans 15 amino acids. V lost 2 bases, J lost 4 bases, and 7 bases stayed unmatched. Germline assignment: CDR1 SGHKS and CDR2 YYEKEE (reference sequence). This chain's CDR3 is CASSLRQGAGYGYTF. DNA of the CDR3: TGTGCCAGCAGCTTAAGGCAGGGGGCGGGCTATGGCTACACCTTC.

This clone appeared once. CDR3 bases: TGTGCCAGCCGGACTAGCGGGAGGGCCTACGAGCAGTACTTC. Translation: CASRTSGRAYEQYF. V and J are TRBV2 and TRBJ2-7, with 15 nucleotides matching TRBD2. Germline V lookup: CDR1 SNHLY, CDR2 FYNNEI. The CDR3 is 14 amino acids. With V trimmed by 8 bases and J by 2 bases, 1 base remained unmatched.

The CDR3 sequence is CASSTGDRRYEQYF. For the CDR3, the DNA is TGTGCCAGTAGTACCGGGGACAGGCGATACGAGCAGTACTTC. The rearrangement links TRBV19 to TRBJ2-7; 8 bases agree with TRBD1. Trimming took 4 bases from V and 4 from J; bases not matched to a gene: 6. The CDR3 sequence is 14 residues long. Germline V gives CDR1 LNHDA, CDR2 SQIVND (reference sequence).

The CDR3 loop is CASRGSSYEQYF. The CDR3 DNA sequence: TGTGCCAGCCGCGGGAGCTCCTACGAGCAGTACTTC. The J gene is TRBJ2-7, the V gene TRBV13; 7 bases line up with TRBD2. Germline V CDR1 and CDR2: PRHDT, FYEKMQ (reference sequence). The CDR3 has 12 residues. With 8 bases clipped from V and 0 bases from J, the junction kept 1 base outside the gene matches.

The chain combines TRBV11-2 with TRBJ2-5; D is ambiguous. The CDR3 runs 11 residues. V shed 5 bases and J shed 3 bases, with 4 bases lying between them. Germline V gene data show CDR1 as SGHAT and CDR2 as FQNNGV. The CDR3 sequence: CASSIKETQYF. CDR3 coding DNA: TGTGCCAGCAGCATAAAAGAGACCCAGTACTTC.